This entry features one T cell receptor (beta chain) sequence. Its antigen is still unknown. Within one base of it there is no much larger clone, and no base qualities were kept. The CDR3 has 15 amino acids, counting the end cysteine and phenylalanine. This entry keeps only the CDR3 DNA: 45 bases, framed from base 1. The junction carries 17 bases between V and J, which are trimmed by 5 bases and 4 bases respectively. The germline V gene (reference sequence) yields SEHNR for CDR1 and FQNEAQ for CDR2. Donors were under 40 systemically healthy Caucasian individuals from Russia aged roughly 6 to 90 years. Each donor gave around 9.9 milliliters of peripheral blood, collected into EDTA-treated Vacutainer tubes. Ficoll-Paque density-gradient centrifugation was used to isolate PBMCs, with at least 6 million per sample. Trizol reagent was used to extract total RNA from PBMCs, with at least 6 micrograms per sample. Naive CD45RAhigh/CD27high T cell percentages were measured by flow cytometry on a PBMC aliquot from every donor.

The entry originates in a study of blood T cells in healthy people across ages (dated by TCRdb to between 2014 and 2016). Turning to the overall study: Template switching captured roughly one uniquely barcoded TCR beta cDNA molecule per two T cells in model experiments. Two additional independent replicas of 1 million unique cDNA reads from the same blood draw were analyzed for two donors (one aged 18 to 30 and one aged 80 or older). Four age groups were formed from the donors: young (average about 16 years), middle-aged (roughly 38), aged (62) and long-lived (approximately 80). The study measured age-related changes in TCR beta repertoire diversity using deep sequencing normalized with unique cDNA molecular identifiers.

What the study reported, not specific to this receptor: Because the CMV infection status of the donors was unknown, age-related changes in expanded clonotypes may potentially have been confounded. Observed TCR beta diversity correlated strongly with the percentage of naive T cells measured by flow cytometry. As age increased, observed TCR beta diversity per million T cells dropped in a roughly linear way, and a significant reduction was already evident by age about 40. Compared with the aged group, more naive CD4+ T cells, fewer expanded clones and increased TCR diversity were shown by the long-lived group, suggesting age selection. Because profiling used bulk unsorted PBMCs, naive and antigen-experienced compartments could not be compared conclusively. Estimates of total diversity based on one million sequenced T cells were regarded as lower bounds and as underestimates.

Library construction relied on 5' RACE. The listed sequencing device is Illumina HiSeq 2500. A second PCR of about 6 to 11 cycles was performed with a sample-barcoded 5' primer and a J-beta primer mix. A template-switch 5' adaptor carrying 12 random nucleotides introduced a unique molecular identifier onto each TCR beta cDNA molecule. At least 2.5 million CDR3-containing paired-end reads were obtained from each sample. First-strand cDNA synthesis was performed from all RNA using the Mint cDNA synthesis kit, with priming by a TRBC-specific oligonucleotide. Following uracil-DNA glycosylase treatment, a first 18-cycle PCR with universal primers M1SS and BC2_uni_R was performed on all cDNA. Per the original workflow: Normalization of each sample was performed by random selection of 1 million high-quality reads, each carrying a distinct molecular identifier. Reads with shared molecular identifiers were discarded instead of being binned into consensus sequences. MiTCR, set to a Q25 quality threshold and the strictest error-elimination algorithm, was used for CDR3 identification, clonotype clustering and error correction. A nonparametric unseen species model using Euler transformation provided a lower-bound estimate of total TCR beta diversity. TCRdb applied fastp at Q25 and MiXCR to the public reads, then kept only in-frame beta chains. Records with the same CDR3 protein are collapsed into one entry carrying the most frequent genes and DNA. For this entry, the V and J calls and clone size follow TCRdb and not the study's own pipeline. This sample is represented by around 800,000 distinct CDR3 sequences; about a quarter of them were singletons. The top ten constitute about 3% of the sample.

The same data also went into a second study, on T cells of mothers and their children. The second source states: Nine systemically healthy Caucasian individuals, comprising three mothers and their six children, were included as donors. cDNA synthesis consumed the entire amount of extracted RNA, loaded at about 1.6 ug RNA in each 15 ul reaction. Sample barcodes and 2-4 random nucleotides were added via the M1S primer in the second PCR. Over 9.5 million TCR beta CDR3 reads were obtained for each mother, and 2.7 million or so reads were obtained for each child. TCR recombination output is similarly shaped by thymic selection in related and unrelated pairs, with a minor effect exerted by inherited differences. Related mother-child pairs always showed normalized repertoire overlap that was slightly higher than in unrelated mother-child pairs, though the difference was never significant. No persistent microchimeric T cell clones were found, with a detection sensitivity of approximately 110 clones per million clonotypes. To look for features that set related mother-child pairs apart from unrelated individuals, the researchers ran deep NGS to compare the TCR beta repertoires of mothers and children. The mean age was roughly 36 +/- 4 years for the mothers and around 10 +/- 4 years for the children. After adapter ligation with NEBNext reagents, the libraries were sequenced on Illumina HiSeq 2000 with 100+100 nt paired-end reads. To prevent cross-contamination, the mother and child libraries were prepared one month apart and sequenced in separate runs. For each donor, somewhere between about 450,000 and 2,200,000 distinct TCR beta clonotypes were identified. Naive TCR beta clonotypes were estimated from low-frequency clonotypes matched to each donor's FACS-determined naive share, without sorting.

The rearranged segments are TRBV7-9 and TRBJ1-2; the D gene is possibly TRBD1, with 6 bases matching. The TCR was taken from a boy younger than 18 in good health. The sequencing input was blood. This receptor has the CDR3 CASSPRDKSPYGYTF. At the DNA level, the sequence is TGTGCCAGCAGCCCACGGGACAAATCTCCCTATGGCTACACCTTC.